The rows below give T cell receptor beta chains drawn from one sample of a study of shared clonotypes between healthy human individuals. Here immunoSEQ multiplex PCR was the method, and the copy in TCRdb shows in-frame clones only, minus some. Here the sample spans about 1.1 million clones, about four fifths being singletons. Specimen: memory CD4+ T cells from PBMCs. Receptors originate from a man in his late teens or twenties in good health. Some clones in this sample may be carry-over from other donors' samples. The CDR3 runs from the conserved cysteine through the conserved F or W. D genes are given only for firm matches. Size is stated for part of the rows, as once, few or many counts, or as a class when the clone is expanded.

clone_size	d_call	j_call	v_call	cdr3_nt	cdr3_aa
-	-	TRBJ1-2	TRBV19	TGTGCCAGTAGTTGGGGGTTCTTC	CASSWGFF
once	TRBD1	TRBJ1-4	TRBV19	TGTGCCAGTAGTATAGATGGGACAGGGGCTGAAAAACTGTTTTTT	CASSIDGTGAEKLFF
-	TRBD2	TRBJ2-3	TRBV2	TGTGCCAGCAGTAGCGGGAGGCCGTATGAAGATACGCAGTATTTT	CASSSGRPYEDTQYF
once	-	TRBJ2-1	TRBV7-2	TGTGCCAGCAGCCCAGTGGGGAGGAATGAGCAGTTCTTC	CASSPVGRNEQFF
-	-	TRBJ2-5	TRBV28	TGTGCCAGCAGTTCCGCATCGATCCAAGAGACCCAGTACTTC	CASSSASIQETQYF
once	TRBD2	TRBJ2-5	TRBV7-3	TGTGCCAGCAGCCCAGGTGGTAGCGGGAGCGGGACCCAGTACTTC	CASSPGGSGSGTQYF
few	-	TRBJ1-2	TRBV6-5	TGTGCCAGCAGCCCCGGGAGACCTTCAGAGTATGGCTACACCTTC	CASSPGRPSEYGYTF
-	TRBD1	TRBJ1-2	TRBV7-9	TGTGCCAGCAGCTTATACGGGACAGGAACTAACTATGGCTACACCTTC	CASSLYGTGTNYGYTF
-	TRBD1	TRBJ1-5	TRBV28	TGTGCCAGCAGTTTGAGGGGGCAGGGCGGCAATCAGCCCCAGCATTTT	CASSLRGQGGNQPQHF
-	-	TRBJ1-3	TRBV6-6	TGTGCCAGCAGTTCAGGGGCCAACTCTGGAAACACCATATATTTT	CASSSGANSGNTIYF
-	TRBD1	TRBJ1-2	TRBV4-3	TGCGCCAGCAGCCAAGATCCAGCGGGACAGGGGGTCACCTATGGCTACACCTTC	CASSQDPAGQGVTYGYTF
-	-	TRBJ2-5	TRBV7-9	TGTGCCAGCAGCCCGCGGACAGTTCAAGAGACCCAGTACTTC	CASSPRTVQETQYF
-	-	TRBJ1-1	TRBV2	TGTGCCAGCACGGGGGACATGAACACTGAAGCTTTCTTT	CASTGDMNTEAFF
-	-	TRBJ2-7	TRBV5-1	TGCGCCAGCAGCTTGGACGGGGGTTCCTACGAGCAGTACTTC	CASSLDGGSYEQYF
few	-	TRBJ1-1	TRBV7-2	TGTGCCAGCAGCACCGGGCCGAACACTGAAGCTTTCTTT	CASSTGPNTEAFF
-	-	TRBJ2-7	TRBV5-1	TGCGCCAGCAGCTTTGTTTCGGGCTCCGAGCAGTACTTC	CASSFVSGSEQYF
once	TRBD1	TRBJ2-2	TRBV7-2	TGTGCCAGCAGCTTGACAGGGGCGAACACCGGGGAGCTGTTTTTT	CASSLTGANTGELFF
-	-	TRBJ2-3	TRBV5-1	TGCGCCAGCAGCTTGGTTGTAGATGCCGATACGCAGTATTTT	CASSLVVDADTQYF
many	-	TRBJ2-5	TRBV7-9	TGTGCCAGCAGCGATCGACTAGGGGGGGAGACCCAGTACTTC	CASSDRLGGETQYF
-	TRBD1	TRBJ2-5	TRBV5-4	TGTGCCAGCAGCGGAACAGGGGGCAGAGAGACCCAGTACTTC	CASSGTGGRETQYF
-	TRBD2	TRBJ2-7	TRBV13	TGTGCCAGCAGCCGACTAGCGGGAGTCGTTGGCGGCGAGCAGTACTTC	CASSRLAGVVGGEQYF
-	-	TRBJ2-5	TRBV5-4	TGTGCCAGCAGCTTGGGGACACGGGGGACCCAGTACTTC	CASSLGTRGTQYF
-	TRBD1	TRBJ1-4	TRBV7-9	TGTGCCAGCAGCGCGGGACAGGGGGGAACTGAAAAACTGTTTTTT	CASSAGQGGTEKLFF
once	TRBD1	TRBJ2-6	TRBV27	TGTGCCAGCAGCAAGGACAGGTTAAACTCTGGGGCCAACGTCCTGACTTTC	CASSKDRLNSGANVLTF
-	TRBD1	TRBJ2-5	TRBV5-4	TGTGCCAGCAGCTTGGGGGGGACAGCCGTTAAAGAGACCCAGTACTTC	CASSLGGTAVKETQYF
-	-	TRBJ1-2	TRBV6-5	TGTGCCACCAGACAGATTAACTATGGCTACACCTTC	CATRQINYGYTF
-	-	TRBJ1-4	TRBV5-1	TGCGCCAGCAGCTTCACAACAACTAATGAAAAACTGTTTTTT	CASSFTTTNEKLFF
once	-	TRBJ2-5	TRBV14	TGTGCCAGCAGCCATCCCACATGGGAACCTCGTGAGACCCAGTACTTC	CASSHPTWEPRETQYF
-	-	TRBJ1-2	TRBV19	TGTGCCAGTAGTATGGCCGGGCGGAGCAACTATGGCTACACCTTC	CASSMAGRSNYGYTF
-	-	TRBJ1-5	TRBV21-1	TGTGCCAGCAGCGGAGAGGAGGGGACAGGGGGTAACAATCAGCCCCAGCATTTT	CASSGEEGTGGNNQPQHF
once	TRBD1	TRBJ1-2	TRBV28	TGTGCCAGCAGTTTATGGACAGGGGGCCGAGGCTACACCTTC	CASSLWTGGRGYTF
-	-	TRBJ1-1	TRBV19	TGTGCCAGTAGTATATCACCGAACACTGAAGCTTTCTTT	CASSISPNTEAFF
-	-	TRBJ2-3	TRBV27	TGTGCCAGCAGTTTTCCTAGTACGACAGATACGCAGTATTTT	CASSFPSTTDTQYF
-	-	TRBJ2-6	TRBV30	TGTGCCCGGGGACACGTCTCTGGGGCCAACGTCCTGACTTTC	CARGHVSGANVLTF